This is a list of T cell receptor beta chains from one sample in a study of cytomegalovirus exposure and HLA in healthy donors. The assay was immunoSEQ multiplex PCR, and TCRdb's table has in-frame clones only and misses some. The sample shows approximately 150,000 clones, about three quarters of them seen only once. Material: PBMCs. The receptors originated from a man aged 40-49 years in good health and CMV-seropositive. The CDR3 runs from the conserved cysteine through the conserved F or W. A D gene is named only where the DNA matches it firmly. Only part of the rows carry a size: once, few, many, or a class if the clone is expanded.

.	.	10	TRBV19	TRBJ2-7	CASTCYEQYF	TGTGCCAGTACTTGTTACGAGCAGTACTTC
.	.	15	TRBV11-2	TRBJ2-5	CASTIGSGSKETQYF	TGTGCCAGCACCATAGGTAGCGGTTCTAAAGAGACCCAGTACTTC
.	.	13	TRBV6-1	TRBJ1-1	CASSDRRVTEAFF	TGTGCCAGCAGTGACAGGAGGGTGACTGAAGCTTTCTTT
.	TRBD2	13	TRBV7-7	TRBJ2-7	CASSLTSDYEQYF	TGTGCCAGCAGCTTAACTAGCGACTACGAGCAGTACTTC
once	TRBD1	14	TRBV2	TRBJ1-5	CASSERTGNQPQHF	TGTGCCAGCAGTGAAAGGACAGGTAATCAGCCCCAGCATTTT
.	TRBD1	15	TRBV6-5	TRBJ2-7	CASRPSGTGGNEQYF	TGTGCCAGCAGACCTTCCGGGACAGGGGGTAACGAGCAGTACTTC
once	.	16	TRBV6-6	TRBJ2-2	CASSKIAPANTGELFF	TGTGCCAGCAGTAAAATAGCGCCTGCTAACACCGGGGAGCTGTTTTTT
.	TRBD1	17	TRBV27	TRBJ1-2	CASSLAMGQGNNYGYTF	TGTGCCAGCAGTTTAGCTATGGGACAGGGGAACAACTATGGCTACACCTTC
.	.	12	TRBV15	TRBJ2-3	CATSRDFYTQYF	TGTGCCACCAGCAGAGACTTCTATACGCAGTATTTT
.	TRBD1	15	TRBV9	TRBJ2-2	CASSVNRGRPGELFF	TGTGCCAGCAGCGTTAACAGGGGAAGACCCGGGGAGCTGTTTTTT
once	.	13	TRBV7-9	TRBJ2-1	CASSQTGYNEQFF	TGTGCCAGCAGCCAAACAGGGTACAATGAGCAGTTCTTC
.	.	14	TRBV7-9	TRBJ1-2	CASSNFPHSYGYTF	TGTGCCAGCAGCAATTTCCCCCATTCCTATGGCTACACCTTC
once	.	12	TRBV27	TRBJ2-1	CAGGRSYNEQFF	TGTGCCGGCGGTAGGTCCTACAATGAGCAGTTCTTC
.	.	17	TRBV5-6	TRBJ1-3	CASSWGGPANSGNTIYF	TGTGCCAGCAGCTGGGGGGGACCGGCAAACTCTGGAAACACCATATATTTT
.	.	16	TRBV6-6	TRBJ2-1	CASSVPGQRLGNEQFF	TGTGCCAGCAGTGTCCCAGGACAGAGGTTAGGAAATGAGCAGTTCTTC
.	TRBD1	17	TRBV18	TRBJ2-2	CASSPPGQGYGAGELFF	TGTGCCAGCTCACCGCCCGGACAGGGTTATGGCGCCGGGGAGCTGTTTTTT
few	TRBD1	16	TRBV2	TRBJ2-4	CASSAQEGGGKNIQYF	TGTGCCAGCAGTGCCCAAGAAGGGGGCGGCAAAAACATTCAGTACTTC
.	.	13	TRBV27	TRBJ1-1	CASSSLIDTEAFF	TGTGCCAGCAGTAGCCTCATTGACACTGAAGCTTTCTTT
.	TRBD2	17	TRBV7-8	TRBJ2-1	CASSSPDVRESRAEQFF	TGTGCCAGCAGCTCGCCGGATGTGCGGGAGTCCAGGGCCGAGCAGTTCTTC
.	TRBD1	14	TRBV28	TRBJ1-1	CASIGQGAWTEAFF	TGTGCCAGTATCGGACAGGGGGCGTGGACTGAAGCTTTCTTT
once	.	12	TRBV6-1	TRBJ1-1	CASSHRNTEAFF	TGTGCCAGCTCCCACAGGAATACTGAAGCTTTCTTT